Sequencing of this T cell receptor beta chain was carried out in a study of T cell repertoires and HLA-DP antigens. Turning to the study itself: In vitro CD4+ alloreactivity was against HeLa-presented HLA-DP.

Only one count was recorded for this clone. Its specificity is not known. This CDR3 region has 14 residues. Germline-derived CDR1 and CDR2 are MNHEY and SMNVEV (reference sequence). Trimming took 5 bases from V and 5 from J; bases not matched to a gene: 8. Primers targeted 54 TRBV and 13 TRBJ segments. The repertoire was sequenced with immunoSEQ multiplex PCR; TCRdb's copy has only in-frame clones and lacks some. The profile shows about 120,000 clones, 90% to 95% of them singletons. Untouched CD4+ T cells were bead-isolated from PBMC at roughly 98% purity. This chain uses TRBV27 with TRBJ1-1, with 7 bases matching TRBD1. The sequenced material came from CD4+ T cells from PBMCs. This TCR derives from a woman aged 18-30 years in good health and CMV-seronegative. DNA of the CDR3: TGTGCCAGCAGTCTCCGACAGGGTAGGACTGAAGCTTTCTTT. This sequence encodes CASSLRQGRTEAFF.